The 13 T cell receptor beta chains in this list originate from one sample, sequenced in a study of T cell repertoires in cytomegalovirus infection. TCRdb passed the reads through MiXCR, listing each CDR3 protein once. In the table there are approximately 550,000 distinct CDR3 sequences, approximately 15% of which are singletons. The sequenced sample consisted of CD8+ T cells from PBMCs. These receptors originate from a human donor in good health (CMV status not recorded). Some clones in this sample may be carry-over from other donors' samples.

This clonotype has just a few counts. V usage is TRBV28 and J usage is TRBJ2-7; a possible D gene is TRBD1 (6 bases). This CDR3 region has 15 residues. The germline V gene encodes CDR1 MDHEN and CDR2 SYDVKM. With 3 bases removed from V and 0 bases from J, the gap between germline ends came to 12 bases. The CDR3 protein is CASSLLRGTSYEQYF. CDR3 nucleotide sequence: TGTGCCAGCAGTTTGCTCAGGGGTACCTCCTACGAGCAGTACTTC.

This clonotype has just a few counts. This sequence joins TRBV20-1 and TRBJ1-6; D unclear. The V gene's germline CDR1 is DFQATT and CDR2 SNEGSKA (reference sequence). The CDR3 has 15 amino acids. Trimming cost V 6 bases and J 0 bases, with 12 bases left between them. Written as DNA, the CDR3 is TGCAGTGCCAAGCGGGAGAGCTCCTATAATTCACCCCTCCACTTT. Translated: CSAKRESSYNSPLHF.

This clonotype came up many times. This sequence joins TRBV10-3 and TRBJ1-6; D unclear. Germline CDR1 ENHRY, CDR2 SYGVKD. CDR3 length: 14 residues. V gave up 2 bases and J gave up 9 bases, with 11 bases separating them. CDR3 bases: TGTGCCATCAGTGAGGAGGGAGGCGGTTCACCCCTCCACTTT. This translates into CAISEEGGGSPLHF.

This clonotype was seen a handful of times. The V call is TRBV2, the J call TRBJ2-6; no clear D. V was shortened by 9 bases and J by 0 bases, with 6 bases between the two germline ends. Germline V gives CDR1 SNHLY, CDR2 FYNNEI. The CDR3 has 13 residues. The CDR3 spells CARLDSGANVLTF. CDR3 nucleotide sequence: TGTGCCAGACTCGACTCTGGGGCCAACGTCCTGACTTTC.

The chain uses TRBV28 and TRBJ2-1, with unresolved D. The germline V and J ends were trimmed by 2 bases and 3 bases, with 11 bases remaining between them. Germline CDR1 is MDHEN and CDR2 is SYDVKM. The CDR3 contains 15 residues. The CDR3: CASSLDWWGYNEQFF. The CDR3 nucleotides are TGTGCCAGCAGTTTAGACTGGTGGGGCTACAATGAGCAGTTCTTC.

This chain connects TRBV6-5 to TRBJ2-5; a possible D gene is TRBD1 (6 bases). Looked up from germline, CDR1 is MNHEY and CDR2 is SVGAGI. The CDR3 sequence is 12 residues long. V lost 9 bases and J lost 5, with 13 bases in between. This CDR3 is CASSGQGETQYF. The CDR3 bases are TGTGCCAGTTCTGGGCAGGGGGAGACCCAGTACTTC.

The chain employs TRBV2 and TRBJ2-2; D is ambiguous. The germline V gene has CDR1 SNHLY and CDR2 FYNNEI. The V gene lost 7 bases and the J gene lost 0 bases, with 15 bases spanning the gap. CDR3 length: 16 amino acids. CDR3 bases: TGTGCCAGCATTGGCGAGCACTACGCGAACACCGGGGAGCTGTTTTTT. It yields the protein CASIGEHYANTGELFF. Variable domain in full (rest from reference TRBV2 and TRBJ2-2): EPEVTQTPSHQVTQMGQEVILRCVPISNHLYFYWYRQILGQKVEFLVSFYNNEISEKSEIFDDQFSVERPDGSNFTLKIRSTKLEDSAMYFCASIGEHYANTGELFFGEGSRLTVL.

This clonotype was counted between two and nine times. The DNA for the CDR3 is TGTGCCAGCAGTCATCTCCGGGGGGGCGTTTACTCCTACGAGCAGTACTTC. It specifies CASSHLRGGVYSYEQYF. The gene calls are TRBV6-5 and TRBJ2-7; 8 bases align to TRBD2. With 5 bases clipped from V and 0 bases from J, the junction kept 12 bases outside the gene matches. This CDR3 contains 17 residues. Germline lookup yields CDR1 MNHEY and CDR2 SVGAGI.

This clonotype was seen at least ten times. CDR3 bases: TGTGCCAGCAGTGTCCCCCGGACAGGGGGCTTCTTCGAGACCCAGTACTTC. Translated: CASSVPRTGGFFETQYF. The J gene is TRBJ2-5, the V gene TRBV6-1; the match to TRBD1 covers 11 bases. In germline, CDR1 is MNHNS, CDR2 SASEGT. Trimming at V came to 4 bases and at J to 5 bases, leaving 12 bases not matched to a gene. This CDR3 contains 17 residues.

In this sample, this clonotype turned up a few times. The rearrangement links TRBV7-9 to TRBJ1-4; the D is unclear. Per the germline V gene, CDR1 is SEHNR and CDR2 is FQNEAQ (reference sequence). The CDR3 extends over 16 amino acids. Trimming left V 4 bases short and J 6 bases short, with 18 bases between. Written as DNA, the CDR3 is TGTGCCAGCAGCTCCGGACGAGCGGTCACCCATGAAAAACTGTTTTTT. This encodes CASSSGRAVTHEKLFF.

This clonotype was observed at least ten times. The chain is built from TRBV7-9 and TRBJ1-1; tentative D call: TRBD1 (6 bases). Trimming cost V 5 bases and J 5 bases, with 15 bases left between them. The CDR3 covers 14 residues. Germline CDR1 is SEHNR and CDR2 is FQNEAQ (reference sequence). The CDR3 sequence is CASSETGRPTEAFF. Written as DNA, the CDR3 is TGTGCCAGCAGCGAAACAGGGAGGCCGACTGAAGCTTTCTTT.

This clonotype turned up a few times. The rearrangement links TRBV7-9 to TRBJ1-3, with TRBD1 as a possible D gene (5 bases). Trimming removed 1 base from V and 2 bases from J, with 9 bases in between. The CDR3 has 15 residues. CDR1 is SEHNR and CDR2 is FQNEAQ in the germline V gene (reference sequence). This chain's CDR3 is CASSLDGGAGNTIYF. CDR3 DNA: TGTGCCAGCAGCTTAGACGGGGGAGCTGGAAACACCATATATTTT.

This clonotype has just a few counts. The rearrangement links TRBV5-5 to TRBJ2-1; 8 positions agree with TRBD1. Germline V CDR1 and CDR2: SGHKS, YYEKEE (reference sequence). J was trimmed by 8 bases and V by 3 bases; bases with no gene match: 19. This CDR3 contains 18 residues. CDR3 in amino acids: CASSSSKTGTGGVYEQFF. The CDR3, as DNA: TGTGCCAGCAGCTCTTCGAAAACCGGGACAGGAGGCGTCTATGAGCAGTTCTTC.